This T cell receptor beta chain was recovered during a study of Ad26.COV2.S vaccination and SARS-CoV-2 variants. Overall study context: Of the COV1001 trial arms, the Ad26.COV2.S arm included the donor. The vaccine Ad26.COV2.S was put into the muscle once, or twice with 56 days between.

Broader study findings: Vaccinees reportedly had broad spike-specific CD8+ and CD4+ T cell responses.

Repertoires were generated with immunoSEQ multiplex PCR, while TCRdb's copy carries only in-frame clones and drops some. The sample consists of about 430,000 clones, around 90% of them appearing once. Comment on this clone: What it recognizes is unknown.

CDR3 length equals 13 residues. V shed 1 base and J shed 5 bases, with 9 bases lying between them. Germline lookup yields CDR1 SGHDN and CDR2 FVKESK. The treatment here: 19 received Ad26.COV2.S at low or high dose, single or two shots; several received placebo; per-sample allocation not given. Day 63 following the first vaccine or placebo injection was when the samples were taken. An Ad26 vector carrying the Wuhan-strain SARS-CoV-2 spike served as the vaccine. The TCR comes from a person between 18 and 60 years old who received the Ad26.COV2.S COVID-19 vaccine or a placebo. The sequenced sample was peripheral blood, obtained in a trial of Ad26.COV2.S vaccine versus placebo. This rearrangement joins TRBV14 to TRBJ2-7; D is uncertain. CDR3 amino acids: CASSQVRKNEQYF. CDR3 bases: TGTGCCAGCAGCCAAGTCAGGAAAAACGAGCAGTACTTC.